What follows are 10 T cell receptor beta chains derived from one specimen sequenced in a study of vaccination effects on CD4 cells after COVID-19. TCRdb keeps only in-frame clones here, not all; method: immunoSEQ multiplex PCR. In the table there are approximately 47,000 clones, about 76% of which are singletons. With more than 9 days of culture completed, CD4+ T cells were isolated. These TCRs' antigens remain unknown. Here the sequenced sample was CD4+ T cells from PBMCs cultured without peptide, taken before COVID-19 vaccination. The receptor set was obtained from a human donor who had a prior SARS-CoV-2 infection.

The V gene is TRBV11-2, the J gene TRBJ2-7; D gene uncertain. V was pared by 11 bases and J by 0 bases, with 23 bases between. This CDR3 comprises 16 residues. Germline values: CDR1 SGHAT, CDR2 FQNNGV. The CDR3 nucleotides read TGTGCCCTACCACCGATCGGGCAGGAGCCCTCCTACGAGCAGTACTTC. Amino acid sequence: CALPPIGQEPSYEQYF.

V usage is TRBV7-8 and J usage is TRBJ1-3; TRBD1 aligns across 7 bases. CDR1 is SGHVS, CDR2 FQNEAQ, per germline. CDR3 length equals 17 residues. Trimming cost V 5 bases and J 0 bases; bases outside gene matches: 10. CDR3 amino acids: CASSPRDRTRSGNTIYF. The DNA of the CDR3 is TGTGCCAGCAGCCCCCGGGACAGAACCCGCTCTGGAAACACCATATATTTT.

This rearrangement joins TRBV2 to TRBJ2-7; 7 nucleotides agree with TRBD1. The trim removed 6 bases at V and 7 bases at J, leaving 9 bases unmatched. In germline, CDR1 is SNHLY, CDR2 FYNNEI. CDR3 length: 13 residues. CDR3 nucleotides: TGTGCCAGCAGCCTATACAGGGGAACAGAGCAGTACTTC. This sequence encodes CASSLYRGTEQYF.

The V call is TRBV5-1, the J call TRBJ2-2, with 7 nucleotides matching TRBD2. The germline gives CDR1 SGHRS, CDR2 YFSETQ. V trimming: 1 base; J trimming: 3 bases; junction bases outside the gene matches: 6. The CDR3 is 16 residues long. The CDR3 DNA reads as TGCGCCAGCAGCTTGATCGCGGGGGATCACACCGGGGAGCTGTTTTTT. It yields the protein CASSLIAGDHTGELFF.

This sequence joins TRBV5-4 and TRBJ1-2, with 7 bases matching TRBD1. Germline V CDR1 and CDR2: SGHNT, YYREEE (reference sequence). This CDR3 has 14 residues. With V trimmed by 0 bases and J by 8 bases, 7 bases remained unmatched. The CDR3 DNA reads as TGTGCCAGCAGCTTGGAGGGGGCGTCGGTAGGCTACACCTTC. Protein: CASSLEGASVGYTF. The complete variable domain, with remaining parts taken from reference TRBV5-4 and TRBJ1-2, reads ETGVTQSPTHLIKTRGQQVTLRCSSQSGHNTVSWYQQALGQGPQFIFQYYREEENGRGNFPPRFSGLQFPNYSSELNVNALELDDSALYLCASSLEGASVGYTFGSGTRLTVV.

CDR3 loop: CASSQLVAAQGTEAFF. In DNA form, the CDR3 reads TGCGCCAGCAGCCAACTCGTGGCAGCGCAAGGCACTGAAGCTTTCTTT. This sequence joins TRBV4-1 and TRBJ1-1, with D uncertain. V was cut by 2 bases and J by 4 bases, with 17 bases left in between. This CDR3 has 16 residues. Germline lookup yields CDR1 MGHRA and CDR2 YSYEKL.

The CDR3 sequence is CASSPAPGGGYEQYF. The CDR3, as DNA: TGTGCCAGCTCCCCAGCTCCAGGGGGCGGGTACGAGCAGTACTTC. The rearrangement links TRBV11-2 to TRBJ2-7, with 8 bases that match TRBD1. Trimming took 8 bases from V and 4 from J; bases not matched to a gene: 13. This CDR3 is 15 amino acids long. The germline V gene has CDR1 SGHAT and CDR2 FQNNGV.

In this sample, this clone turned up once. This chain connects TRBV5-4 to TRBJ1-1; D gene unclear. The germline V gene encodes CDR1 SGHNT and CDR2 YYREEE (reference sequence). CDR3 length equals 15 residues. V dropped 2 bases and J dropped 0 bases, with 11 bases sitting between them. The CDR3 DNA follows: TGTGCCAGCAGCTTAGGTGGAGCGATGAACACTGAAGCTTTCTTT. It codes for CASSLGGAMNTEAFF. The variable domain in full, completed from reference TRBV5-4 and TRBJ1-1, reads ETGVTQSPTHLIKTRGQQVTLRCSSQSGHNTVSWYQQALGQGPQFIFQYYREEENGRGNFPPRFSGLQFPNYSSELNVNALELDDSALYLCASSLGGAMNTEAFFGQGTRLTVV.

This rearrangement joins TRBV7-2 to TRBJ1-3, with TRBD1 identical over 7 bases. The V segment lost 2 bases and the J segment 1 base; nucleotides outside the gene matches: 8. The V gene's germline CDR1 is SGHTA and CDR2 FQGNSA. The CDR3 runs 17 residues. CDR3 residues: CASSLLGQRASGNTIYF. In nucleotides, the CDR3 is TGTGCCAGCAGCTTACTGGGACAGCGGGCATCTGGAAACACCATATATTTT.

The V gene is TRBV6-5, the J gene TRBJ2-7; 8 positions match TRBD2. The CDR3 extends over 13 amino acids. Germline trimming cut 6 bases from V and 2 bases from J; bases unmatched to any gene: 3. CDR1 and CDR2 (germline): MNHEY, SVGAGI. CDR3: CASSRGLAYEQYF. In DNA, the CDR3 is TGTGCCAGCAGCCGGGGACTAGCCTACGAGCAGTACTTC.